This T cell receptor (beta chain) was recovered during a study of blood T cell repertoires in COVID-19. This clone showed up just once. The sample has other DNA sequences that encode this CDR3 too. The germline V gene encodes CDR1 MGHRA and CDR2 YSYEKL. This CDR3 has 14 residues. Trimming cost V 1 base and J 2 bases, with 8 bases left between them. Clones were read by immunoSEQ multiplex PCR, and TCRdb kept only the in-frame ones, dropping some. The table records 250,000 to 300,000 clones, roughly 90% of them present only once. The receptor comes from a woman in her thirties with COVID-19, enrolled during active disease. V is TRBV4-1 and J is TRBJ2-5, with TRBD2 as a possible D gene (5 bases). The sequencing input was peripheral blood. This CDR3 is CASSQVPGQETQYF. The CDR3 DNA reads as TGCGCCAGCAGCCAAGTTCCGGGGCAAGAGACCCAGTACTTC.